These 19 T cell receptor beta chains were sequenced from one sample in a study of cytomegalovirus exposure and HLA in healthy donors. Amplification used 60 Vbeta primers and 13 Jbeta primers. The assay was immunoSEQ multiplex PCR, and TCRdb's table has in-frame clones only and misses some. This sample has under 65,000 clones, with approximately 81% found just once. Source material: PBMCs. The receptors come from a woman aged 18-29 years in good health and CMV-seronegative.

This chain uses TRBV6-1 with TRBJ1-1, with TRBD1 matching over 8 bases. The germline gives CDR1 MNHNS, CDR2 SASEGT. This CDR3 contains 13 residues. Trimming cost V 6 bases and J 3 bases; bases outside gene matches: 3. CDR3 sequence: CASRGQGDTEAFF. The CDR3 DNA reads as TGTGCCAGCAGAGGACAGGGAGACACTGAAGCTTTCTTT.

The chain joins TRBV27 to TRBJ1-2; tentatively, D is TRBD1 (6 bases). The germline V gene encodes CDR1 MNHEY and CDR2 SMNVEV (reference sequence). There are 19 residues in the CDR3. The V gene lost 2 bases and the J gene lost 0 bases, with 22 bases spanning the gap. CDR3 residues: CASSLNGVFGQKTNYGYTF. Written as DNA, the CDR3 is TGTGCCAGCAGTTTAAACGGGGTATTCGGACAGAAAACTAACTATGGCTACACCTTC.

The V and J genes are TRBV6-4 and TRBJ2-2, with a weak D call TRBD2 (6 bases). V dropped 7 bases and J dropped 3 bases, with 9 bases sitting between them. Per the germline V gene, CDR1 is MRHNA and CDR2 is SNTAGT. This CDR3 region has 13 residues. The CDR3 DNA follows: TGTGCCAGCACATCGGGGGACACCGGGGAGCTGTTTTTT. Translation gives CASTSGDTGELFF.

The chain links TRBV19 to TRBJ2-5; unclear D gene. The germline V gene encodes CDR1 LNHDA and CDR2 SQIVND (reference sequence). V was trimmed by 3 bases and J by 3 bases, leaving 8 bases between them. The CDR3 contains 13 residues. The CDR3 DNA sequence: TGTGCCAGTAGTATGAGCCGGGAAGAGACCCAGTACTTC. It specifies CASSMSREETQYF.

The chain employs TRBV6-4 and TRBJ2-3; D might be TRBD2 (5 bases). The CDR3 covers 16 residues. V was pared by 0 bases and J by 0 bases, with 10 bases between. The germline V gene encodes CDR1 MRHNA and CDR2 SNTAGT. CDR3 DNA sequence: TGTGCCAGCAGTGACTCGAGTGCGGGTAGCACAGATACGCAGTATTTT. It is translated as CASSDSSAGSTDTQYF.

The chain's CDR3 is CASSASLGYTF. The DNA of the CDR3 is TGTGCCAGCAGTGCATCCCTAGGCTACACCTTC. This rearrangement joins TRBV2 to TRBJ1-2; D not certain. The germline V gene has CDR1 SNHLY and CDR2 FYNNEI. Trimming took off 4 bases at V and 8 bases at J, with 8 bases between the two ends. This CDR3 region has 11 residues.

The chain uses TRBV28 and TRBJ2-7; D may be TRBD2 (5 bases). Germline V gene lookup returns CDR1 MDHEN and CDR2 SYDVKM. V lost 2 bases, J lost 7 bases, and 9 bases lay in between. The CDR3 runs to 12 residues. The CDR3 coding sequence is TGTGCCAGCAGTTTAACACGAGGGGAGCAGTACTTC. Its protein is CASSLTRGEQYF.

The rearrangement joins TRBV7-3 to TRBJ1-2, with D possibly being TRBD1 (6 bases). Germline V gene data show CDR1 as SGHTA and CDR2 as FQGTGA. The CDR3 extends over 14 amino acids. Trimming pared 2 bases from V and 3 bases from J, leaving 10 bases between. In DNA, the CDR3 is TGTGCCAGCAGCTTAGCGGGGGGCCACTATGGCTACACCTTC. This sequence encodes CASSLAGGHYGYTF.

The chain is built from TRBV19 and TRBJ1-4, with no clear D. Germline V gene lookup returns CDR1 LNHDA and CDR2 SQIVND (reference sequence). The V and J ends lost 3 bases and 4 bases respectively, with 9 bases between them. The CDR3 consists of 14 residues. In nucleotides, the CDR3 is TGTGCCAGTAGTATCCGGCGGGATAATGAAAAACTGTTTTTT. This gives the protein CASSIRRDNEKLFF.

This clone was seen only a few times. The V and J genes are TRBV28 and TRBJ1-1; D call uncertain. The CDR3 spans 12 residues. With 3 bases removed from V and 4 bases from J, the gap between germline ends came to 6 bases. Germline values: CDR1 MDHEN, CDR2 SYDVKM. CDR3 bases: TGTGCCAGCAGTTTGCGGGTCACTGAAGCTTTCTTT. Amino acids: CASSLRVTEAFF. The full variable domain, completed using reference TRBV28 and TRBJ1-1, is DVKVTQSSRYLVKRTGEKVFLECVQDMDHENMFWYRQDPGLGLRLIYFSYDVKMKEKGDIPEGYSVSREKKERFSLILESASTNQTSMYLCASSLRVTEAFFGQGTRLTVV.

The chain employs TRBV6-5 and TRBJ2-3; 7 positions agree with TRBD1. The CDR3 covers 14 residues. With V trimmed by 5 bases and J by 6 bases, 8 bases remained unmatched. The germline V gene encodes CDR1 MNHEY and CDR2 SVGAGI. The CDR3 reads CASSEETGLDTQYF. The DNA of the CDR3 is TGTGCCAGCAGTGAAGAGACAGGGTTGGATACGCAGTATTTT.

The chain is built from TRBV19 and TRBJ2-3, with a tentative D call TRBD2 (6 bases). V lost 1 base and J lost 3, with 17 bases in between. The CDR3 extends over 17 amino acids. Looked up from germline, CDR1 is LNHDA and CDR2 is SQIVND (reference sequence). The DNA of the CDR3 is TGTGCCAGTAGTATAGCCCCGCTAGCGTCCAGGACAGATACGCAGTATTTT. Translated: CASSIAPLASRTDTQYF.

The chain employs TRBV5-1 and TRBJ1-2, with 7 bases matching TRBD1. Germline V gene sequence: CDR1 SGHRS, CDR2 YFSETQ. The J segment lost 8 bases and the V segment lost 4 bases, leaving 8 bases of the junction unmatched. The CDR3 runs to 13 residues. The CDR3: CASSPGTERGYTF. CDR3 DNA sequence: TGCGCCAGCAGCCCGGGGACAGAACGGGGCTACACCTTC.

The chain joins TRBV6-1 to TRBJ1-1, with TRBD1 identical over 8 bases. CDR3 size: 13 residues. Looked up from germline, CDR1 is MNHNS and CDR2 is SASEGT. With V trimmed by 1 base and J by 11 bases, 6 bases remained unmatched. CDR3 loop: CASSEGATGEAFF. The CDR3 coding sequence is TGTGCCAGCAGTGAAGGAGCGACAGGGGAGGCTTTCTTT.

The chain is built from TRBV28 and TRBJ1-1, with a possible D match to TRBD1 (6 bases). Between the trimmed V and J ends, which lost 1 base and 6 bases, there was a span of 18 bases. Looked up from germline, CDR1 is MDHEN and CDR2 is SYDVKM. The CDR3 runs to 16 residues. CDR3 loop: CASSLLLEGGLAEAFF. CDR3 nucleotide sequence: TGTGCCAGCAGTTTATTGTTGGAGGGGGGGCTTGCTGAAGCTTTCTTT.

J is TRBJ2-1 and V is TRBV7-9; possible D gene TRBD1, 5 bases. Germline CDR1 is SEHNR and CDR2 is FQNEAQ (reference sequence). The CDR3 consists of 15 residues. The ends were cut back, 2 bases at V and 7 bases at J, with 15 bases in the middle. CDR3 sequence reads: CASSLRTMSANEQFF. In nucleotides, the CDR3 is TGTGCCAGCAGCTTAAGGACAATGAGTGCTAATGAGCAGTTCTTC.

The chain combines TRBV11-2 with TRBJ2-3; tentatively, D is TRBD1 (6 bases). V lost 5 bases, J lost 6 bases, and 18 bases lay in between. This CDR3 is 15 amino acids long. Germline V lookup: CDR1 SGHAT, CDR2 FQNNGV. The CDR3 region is CASSPGAALWDTQYF. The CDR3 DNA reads TGTGCCAGCAGCCCAGGGGCGGCCCTCTGGGATACGCAGTATTTT.

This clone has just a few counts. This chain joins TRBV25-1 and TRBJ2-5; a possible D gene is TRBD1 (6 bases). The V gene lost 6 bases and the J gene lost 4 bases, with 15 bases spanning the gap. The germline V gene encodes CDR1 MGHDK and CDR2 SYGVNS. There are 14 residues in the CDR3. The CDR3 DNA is TGTGCCAGCAGGCAACAGGGACCGGGAGAGACCCAGTACTTC. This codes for CASRQQGPGETQYF.

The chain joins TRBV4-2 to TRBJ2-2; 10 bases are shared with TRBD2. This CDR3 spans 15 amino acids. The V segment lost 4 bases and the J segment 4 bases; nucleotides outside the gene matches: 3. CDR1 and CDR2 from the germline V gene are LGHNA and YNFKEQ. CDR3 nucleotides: TGTGCCAGCAGCCCAGCGGGAGGGCCCACCGGGGAGCTGTTTTTT. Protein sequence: CASSPAGGPTGELFF.